The T cell receptor beta chain under discussion was sequenced for a study of blood T cells in healthy people across ages. Across the study: Per two T cells, template switching captured roughly one barcoded beta molecule. Findings and caveats of the study: Long-lived and aged donors differed, with more naive CD4+ cells and higher diversity in the long-lived. Significant beta diversity loss was already apparent by age roughly 40, declining roughly linearly.

Every sample yielded at least 6 million isolated PBMCs. Primers used in a second PCR of roughly 6 to 11 cycles were a sample-barcoded 5' primer and a J-beta primer mix. TCRdb re-called the 5' RACE reads through MiXCR, storing one row per CDR3 protein. Of roughly 1.9 million distinct CDR3 sequences detected, about two fifths appear once; the ten largest clones hold roughly 23%. Points on this clonotype: The antigen remains undetermined.

This CDR3 comprises 15 residues. Trimming removed 9 bases at V and 0 bases at J, with 16 bases between. CDR1 is SGHVS and CDR2 is FQNEAQ in the germline V gene. The chain couples TRBV7-8 to TRBJ2-3; no firm D call. The TCR originated in a human donor in good health. The source material was blood. The CDR3 region is CASRSWGLSTDTQYF. CDR3 nucleotide sequence: TGTGCCAGTAGGTCGTGGGGATTAAGCACAGATACGCAGTATTTT. Full variable domain (remainder filled in from reference TRBV7-8 and TRBJ2-3): GAGVSQSPRYKVAKRGQDVALRCDPISGHVSLFWYQQALGQGPEFLTYFQNEAQLDKSGLPSDRFFAERPEGSVSTLKIQRTQQEDSAVYLCASRSWGLSTDTQYFGPGTRLTVL.